These 5 T cell receptor beta chains originate from one sample sequenced in a study of T-cell memory formation after mild COVID-19. TCRdb re-called the 5' RACE reads with MiXCR, one entry per CDR3 protein. The repertoire holds 530,000 or so distinct CDR3 sequences, roughly a sixth seen once, with about 7.4% in the top ten. The sequenced sample was PBMCs or a T cell subset sorted from them (not recorded which). The receptors stem from an adult woman who had mild COVID-19 (a few samples of this study predate the infection). Cell type and time point are not known.

The rearrangement joins TRBV24-1 to TRBJ2-3; D perhaps matches TRBD2 (6 bases). CDR3 length equals 15 residues. Trimming removed 4 bases from V and 3 bases from J, with 13 bases in between. The germline V gene encodes CDR1 KGHDR and CDR2 SFDVKD. This CDR3 is CATSDLRLGTDTQYF. The DNA of the CDR3 is TGTGCCACCAGTGACTTAAGACTAGGAACAGATACGCAGTATTTT.

In its sample, this clonotype was seen a few times. The V gene is TRBV5-1, the J gene TRBJ2-3; perhaps D is TRBD1 or TRBD2 (5 bases each). Deletions cut 0 bases from V and 1 base from J, with 12 bases between. The CDR3 contains 16 residues. Germline V gene data show CDR1 as SGHRS and CDR2 as YFSETQ. Written as DNA, the CDR3 is TGCGCCAGCAGCTTGGAGGGGCGTAGCGGCACAGATACGCAGTATTTT. Protein: CASSLEGRSGTDTQYF.

This clonotype was found a few times. This chain joins TRBV24-1 and TRBJ2-3, with TRBD2 matching over 8 bases. This CDR3 has 13 residues. The germline V gene encodes CDR1 KGHDR and CDR2 SFDVKD. V shed 9 bases and J 3 bases; nucleotides not matched to a gene: 4. The CDR3 region has the DNA TGTGCCACCGGGCGGGAGGTAACAGATACGCAGTATTTT. This encodes CATGREVTDTQYF.

This clonotype was detected ten times or more. The chain uses TRBV5-1 and TRBJ2-7; 9 positions match TRBD2. The CDR3 is made up of 14 amino acids. Trimming took 5 bases from V and 3 from J; bases not matched to a gene: 6. From germline, CDR1 is SGHRS and CDR2 YFSETQ. Here the CDR3 DNA reads TGCGCCAGCAGTGTGACTAGCGGTTACTACGAGCAGTACTTC. Translated, it gives CASSVTSGYYEQYF.

The rearrangement uses TRBV15 and TRBJ2-5, with 8 bases lining up with TRBD2. CDR1 and CDR2 (germline): LNHNV, YYDKDF (reference sequence). The CDR3 length is 15 residues. The V gene end was trimmed by 0 bases and the J gene end by 5 bases; junction bases not matched to a gene: 5. The CDR3 bases are TGTGCCACCAGCAGAGATCTCTCGGGAGGGGAGACCCAGTACTTC. This translates into CATSRDLSGGETQYF.